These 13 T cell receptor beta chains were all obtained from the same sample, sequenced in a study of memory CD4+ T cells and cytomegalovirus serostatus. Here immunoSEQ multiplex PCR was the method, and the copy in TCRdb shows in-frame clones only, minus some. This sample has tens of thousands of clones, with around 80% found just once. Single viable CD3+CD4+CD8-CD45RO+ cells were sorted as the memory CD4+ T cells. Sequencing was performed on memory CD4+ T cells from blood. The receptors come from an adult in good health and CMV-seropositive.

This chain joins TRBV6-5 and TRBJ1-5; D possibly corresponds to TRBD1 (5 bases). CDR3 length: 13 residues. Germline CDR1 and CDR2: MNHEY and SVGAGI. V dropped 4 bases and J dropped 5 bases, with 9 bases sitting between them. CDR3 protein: CASSSQGDQPQHF. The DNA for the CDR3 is TGTGCCAGCAGTTCCCAGGGAGATCAGCCCCAGCATTTT.

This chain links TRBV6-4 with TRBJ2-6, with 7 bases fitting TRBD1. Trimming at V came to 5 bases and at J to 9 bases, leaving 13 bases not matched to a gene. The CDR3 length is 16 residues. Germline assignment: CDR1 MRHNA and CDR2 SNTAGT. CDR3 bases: TGTGCCAGCAGTTGGGGTCACACAGGGGCGGTCAACGTCCTGACTTTC. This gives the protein CASSWGHTGAVNVLTF.

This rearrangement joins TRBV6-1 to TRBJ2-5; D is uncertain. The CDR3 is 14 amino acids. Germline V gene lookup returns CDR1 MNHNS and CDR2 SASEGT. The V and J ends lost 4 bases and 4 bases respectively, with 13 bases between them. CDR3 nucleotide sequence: TGTGCCAGCAGTGCATCCCGGGTTCGAGAGACCCAGTACTTC. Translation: CASSASRVRETQYF.

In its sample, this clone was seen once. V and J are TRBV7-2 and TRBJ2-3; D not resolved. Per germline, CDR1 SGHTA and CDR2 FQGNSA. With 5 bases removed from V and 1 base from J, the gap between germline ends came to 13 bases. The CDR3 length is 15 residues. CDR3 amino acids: CASSRYGVGTDTQYF. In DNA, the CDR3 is TGTGCCAGCAGCCGTTACGGAGTAGGCACAGATACGCAGTATTTT.

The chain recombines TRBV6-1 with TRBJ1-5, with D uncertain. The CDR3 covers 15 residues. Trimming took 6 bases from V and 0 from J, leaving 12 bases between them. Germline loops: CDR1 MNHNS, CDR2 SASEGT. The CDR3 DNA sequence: TGTGCCAGCAGCTTTAGAGCTTATAGCAATCAGCCCCAGCATTTT. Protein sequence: CASSFRAYSNQPQHF.

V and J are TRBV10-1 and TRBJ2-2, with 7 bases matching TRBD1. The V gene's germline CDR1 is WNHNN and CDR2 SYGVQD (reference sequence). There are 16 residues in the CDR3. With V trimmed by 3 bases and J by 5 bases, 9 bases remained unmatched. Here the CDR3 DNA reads TGCGCCAGCAGTGACGCCCGACAGGGAAGGACCGGGGAGCTGTTTTTT. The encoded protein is CASSDARQGRTGELFF.

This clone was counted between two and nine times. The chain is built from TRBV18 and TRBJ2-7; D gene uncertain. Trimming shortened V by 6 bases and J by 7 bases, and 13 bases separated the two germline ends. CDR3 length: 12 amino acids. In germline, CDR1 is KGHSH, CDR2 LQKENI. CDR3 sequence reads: CASSLRTTEQYF. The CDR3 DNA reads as TGTGCCAGCTCTCTTAGGACGACAGAGCAGTACTTC. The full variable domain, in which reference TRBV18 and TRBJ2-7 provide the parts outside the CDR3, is NAGVMQNPRHLVRRRGQEARLRCSPMKGHSHVYWYRQLPEEGLKFMVYLQKENIIDESGMPKERFSAEFPKEGPSILRIQQVVRGDSAAYFCASSLRTTEQYFGPGTRLTVT.

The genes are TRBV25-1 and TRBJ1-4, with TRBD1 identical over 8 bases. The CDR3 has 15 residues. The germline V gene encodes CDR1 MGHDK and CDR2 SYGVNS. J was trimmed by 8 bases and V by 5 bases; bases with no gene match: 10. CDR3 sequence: CASSNGGTGVEKLFF. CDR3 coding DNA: TGTGCCAGCAGTAACGGGGGGACAGGTGTGGAAAAACTGTTTTTT.

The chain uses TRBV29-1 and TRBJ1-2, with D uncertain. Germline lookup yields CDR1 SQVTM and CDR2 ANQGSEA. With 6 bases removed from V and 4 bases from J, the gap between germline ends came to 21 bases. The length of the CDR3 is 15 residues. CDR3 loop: CSVSRRAPSGYGYTF. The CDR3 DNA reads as TGCAGCGTCTCAAGAAGGGCCCCAAGCGGCTATGGCTACACCTTC.

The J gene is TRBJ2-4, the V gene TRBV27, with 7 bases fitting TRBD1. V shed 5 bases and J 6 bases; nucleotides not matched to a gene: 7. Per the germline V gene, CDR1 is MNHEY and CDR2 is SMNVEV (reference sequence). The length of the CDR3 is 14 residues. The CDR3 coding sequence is TGTGCCAGCAGTGGGTCGGGACAGCTAAACATTCAGTACTTC. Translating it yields CASSGSGQLNIQYF.

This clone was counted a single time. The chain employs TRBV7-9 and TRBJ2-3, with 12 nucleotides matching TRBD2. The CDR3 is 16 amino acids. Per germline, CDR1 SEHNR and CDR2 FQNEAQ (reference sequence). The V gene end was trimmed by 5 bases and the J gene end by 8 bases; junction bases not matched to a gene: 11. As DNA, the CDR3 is TGTGCCAGCAGCCCTGGACTAGCGGGGTCGTACGGTACGCAGTATTTT. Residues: CASSPGLAGSYGTQYF.

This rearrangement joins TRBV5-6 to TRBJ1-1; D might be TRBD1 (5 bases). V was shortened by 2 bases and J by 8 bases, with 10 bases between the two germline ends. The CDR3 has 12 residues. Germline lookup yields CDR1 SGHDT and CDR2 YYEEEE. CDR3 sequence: CASSLYAGEAFF. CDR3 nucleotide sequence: TGTGCCAGCAGCTTATACGCAGGGGAAGCTTTCTTT.

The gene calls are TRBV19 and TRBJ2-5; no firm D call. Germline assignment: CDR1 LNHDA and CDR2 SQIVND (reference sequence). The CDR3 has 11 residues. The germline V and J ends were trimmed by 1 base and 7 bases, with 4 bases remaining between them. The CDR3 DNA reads TGTGCCAGTAGTATAGGAGGGACCCAGTACTTC. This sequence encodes CASSIGGTQYF.